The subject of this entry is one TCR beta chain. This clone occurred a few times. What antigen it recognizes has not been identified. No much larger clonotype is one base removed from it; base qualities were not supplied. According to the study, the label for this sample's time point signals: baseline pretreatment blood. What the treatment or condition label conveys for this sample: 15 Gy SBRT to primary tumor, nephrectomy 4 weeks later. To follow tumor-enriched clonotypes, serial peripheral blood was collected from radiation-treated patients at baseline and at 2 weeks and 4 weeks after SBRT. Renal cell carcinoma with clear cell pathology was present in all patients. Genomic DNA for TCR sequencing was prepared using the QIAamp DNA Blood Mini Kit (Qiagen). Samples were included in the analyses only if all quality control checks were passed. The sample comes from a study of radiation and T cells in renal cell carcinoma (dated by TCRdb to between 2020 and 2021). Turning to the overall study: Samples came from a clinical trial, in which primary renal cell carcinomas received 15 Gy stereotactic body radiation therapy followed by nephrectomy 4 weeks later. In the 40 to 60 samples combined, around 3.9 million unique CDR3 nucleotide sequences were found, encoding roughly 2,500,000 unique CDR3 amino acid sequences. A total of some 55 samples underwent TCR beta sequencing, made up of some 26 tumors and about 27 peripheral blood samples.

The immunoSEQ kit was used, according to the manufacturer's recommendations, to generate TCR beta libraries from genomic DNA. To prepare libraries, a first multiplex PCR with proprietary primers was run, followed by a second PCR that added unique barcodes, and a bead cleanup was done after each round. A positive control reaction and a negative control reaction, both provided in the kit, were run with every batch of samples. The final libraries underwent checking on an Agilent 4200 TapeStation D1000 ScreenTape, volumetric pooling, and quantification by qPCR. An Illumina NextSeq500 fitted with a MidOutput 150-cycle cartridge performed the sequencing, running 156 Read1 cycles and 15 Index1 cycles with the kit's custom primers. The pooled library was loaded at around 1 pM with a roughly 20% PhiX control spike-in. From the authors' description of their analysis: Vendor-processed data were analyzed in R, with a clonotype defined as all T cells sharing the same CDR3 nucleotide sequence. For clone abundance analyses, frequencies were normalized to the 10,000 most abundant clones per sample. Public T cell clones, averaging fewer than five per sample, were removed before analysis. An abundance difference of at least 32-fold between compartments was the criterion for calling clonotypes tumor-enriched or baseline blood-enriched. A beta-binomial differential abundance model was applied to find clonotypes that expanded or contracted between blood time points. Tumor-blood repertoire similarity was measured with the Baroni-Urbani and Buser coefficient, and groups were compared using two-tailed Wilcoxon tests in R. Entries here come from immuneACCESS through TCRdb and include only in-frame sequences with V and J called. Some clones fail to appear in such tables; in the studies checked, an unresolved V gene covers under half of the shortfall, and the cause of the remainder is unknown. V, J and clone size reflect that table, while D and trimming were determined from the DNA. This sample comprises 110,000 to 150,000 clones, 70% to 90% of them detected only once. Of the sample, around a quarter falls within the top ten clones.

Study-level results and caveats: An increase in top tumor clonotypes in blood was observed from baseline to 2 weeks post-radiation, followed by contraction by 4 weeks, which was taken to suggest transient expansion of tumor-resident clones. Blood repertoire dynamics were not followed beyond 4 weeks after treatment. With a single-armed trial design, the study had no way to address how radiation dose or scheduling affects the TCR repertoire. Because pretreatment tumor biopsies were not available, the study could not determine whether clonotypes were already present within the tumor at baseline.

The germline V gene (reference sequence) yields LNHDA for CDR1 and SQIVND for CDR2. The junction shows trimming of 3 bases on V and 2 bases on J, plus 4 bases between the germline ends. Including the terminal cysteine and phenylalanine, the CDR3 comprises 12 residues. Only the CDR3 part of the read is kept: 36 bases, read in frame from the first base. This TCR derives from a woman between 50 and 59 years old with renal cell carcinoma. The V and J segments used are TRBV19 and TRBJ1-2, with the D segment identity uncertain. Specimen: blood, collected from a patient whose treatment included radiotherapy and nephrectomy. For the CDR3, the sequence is CASSIPNYGYTF. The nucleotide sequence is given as TGTGCCAGTAGTATCCCGAACTATGGCTACACCTTC.